This entry lists 15 T cell receptor beta chains sequenced from one sample in a study of early stage breast cancer tumors. Data came from immunoSEQ multiplex PCR; TCRdb stores just in-frame clones and leaves some out. The sample lists a few thousand clones, about three quarters occurring once. Specimen: normal breast tissue next to the tumor. These receptors were taken from a person in their 70s with breast cancer.

This clone has a single count. The CDR3 DNA sequence: TGTGCCAGCAGTTGGGGACTGCGCACAGATACGCAGTATTTT. Encoded protein: CASSWGLRTDTQYF. The chain carries TRBV6-6 and TRBJ2-3; D perhaps matches TRBD2 (6 bases). With 4 bases removed from V and 1 base from J, the gap between germline ends came to 9 bases. The CDR3 is 14 amino acids. Germline CDR1 MNHNY, CDR2 SVGAGI (reference sequence).

The chain recombines TRBV5-1 with TRBJ2-7, with TRBD1 matching 8 bases. The CDR3 contains 14 residues. Germline V CDR1 and CDR2: SGHRS, YFSETQ. Germline trimming cut 2 bases from V and 2 bases from J; bases unmatched to any gene: 3. CDR3 amino acids: CASSFPGQAYEQYF. The CDR3 coding sequence is TGCGCCAGCAGCTTTCCGGGACAGGCCTACGAGCAGTACTTC.

On this clone: Compared with germline, one end of the junction differs, possibly owing to a read error. The chain couples TRBV7-8 to TRBJ2-5; 7 nucleotides align to TRBD2. CDR1 and CDR2 (germline): SGHVS, FQNEAQ. The CDR3 covers 15 residues. CDR3 sequence reads: CASRLEVGGTETQYF. The CDR3 DNA is TGTGCCAGCAGATTAGAGGTGGGGGGGACGGAGACCCAGTACTTC. The entire variable domain, with the rest obtained from reference TRBV7-8 and TRBJ2-5, is as follows: GAGVSQSPRYKVAKRGQDVALRCDPISGHVSLFWYQQALGQGPEFLTYFQNEAQLDKSGLPSDRFFAERPEGSVSTLKIQRTQQEDSAVYLCASRLEVGGTETQYFGPGTRLLVL.

This clone is categorized as medium-sized. J is TRBJ2-5 and V is TRBV9; 8 nucleotides line up with TRBD1. The CDR3 has 14 amino acids. The V and J ends lost 2 bases and 2 bases, in that order; junction bases with no gene match: 2. Germline assignment: CDR1 SGDLS and CDR2 YYNGEE. The CDR3 DNA is TGTGCCAGCAGCGTTGGGGACAGGCAAGAGACCCAGTACTTC. This encodes CASSVGDRQETQYF.

In DNA form, the CDR3 reads TGTGCCAGCAGCTTCACCGGGACTGGCACAGATACGCAGTATTTT. Its translation is CASSFTGTGTDTQYF. This chain links TRBV11-2 with TRBJ2-3, with D possibly being TRBD2 (6 bases). Germline CDR1 is SGHAT and CDR2 is FQNNGV. V was trimmed by 3 bases and J by 1 base, leaving 11 bases between them. This CDR3 comprises 15 residues.

The table lists this clone with a few counts. The V call is TRBV11-2, the J call TRBJ2-7; D is uncertain. CDR1 and CDR2 (germline): SGHAT, FQNNGV. Deletions cut 4 bases from V and 0 bases from J, with 7 bases between. CDR3 size: 13 residues. CDR3 in amino acids: CASSSRSSYEQYF. Written as DNA, the CDR3 is TGTGCCAGCAGCTCCCGCAGCTCCTACGAGCAGTACTTC.

The rearrangement links TRBV19 to TRBJ1-1; tentative D call: TRBD1 (5 bases). V shed 4 bases and J shed 1 base, with 19 bases lying between them. Germline V gene sequence: CDR1 LNHDA, CDR2 SQIVND (reference sequence). This CDR3 is 17 amino acids long. CDR3 DNA sequence: TGTGCCAGTAGTAGAACCCCTCAGGGAACCGGGAACACTGAAGCTTTCTTT. The encoded protein is CASSRTPQGTGNTEAFF.

The chain employs TRBV28 and TRBJ2-5; D gene unclear. This CDR3 has 13 amino acids. The V and J ends lost 7 bases and 9 bases respectively, with 18 bases between them. Germline V lookup: CDR1 MDHEN, CDR2 SYDVKM. The chain's CDR3 is CASTHDSDVAQYF. The DNA of the CDR3 is TGTGCCAGCACACACGACTCGGATGTGGCCCAGTACTTC.

This clone was picked up one time. The V call is TRBV4-3, the J call TRBJ2-2; no clear D. The CDR3 has 13 residues. CDR1 LGHNA and CDR2 YSLEER come from the germline V gene. V lost 0 bases and J 6 bases, leaving 5 bases between the germline ends. CDR3 coding DNA: TGCGCCAGCAGCCAAGATAGAGCCGGGGAGCTGTTTTTT. The encoded protein is CASSQDRAGELFF.

This clone has a handful of counts. The chain joins TRBV9 to TRBJ1-3; 7 bases align to TRBD1. Trimming removed 6 bases from V and 4 bases from J; junction bases left unmatched: 7. CDR3 size: 14 residues. From germline, CDR1 is SGDLS and CDR2 YYNGEE. CDR3 sequence (DNA): TGTGCCAGCACCAGGGGGTTCGAAGGAAACACCATATATTTT. This encodes CASTRGFEGNTIYF.

The V gene is TRBV29-1, the J gene TRBJ2-7, with D perhaps TRBD1 or TRBD2 (5 bases each). This CDR3 region has 14 residues. Germline V lookup: CDR1 SQVTM, CDR2 ANQGSEA. Trimming removed 4 bases at V and 0 bases at J, with 13 bases between. CDR3 nucleotides: TGCAGCGTTGGAGACAGCGGAAGCTCCTACGAGCAGTACTTC. Its protein is CSVGDSGSSYEQYF.

The chain recombines TRBV30 with TRBJ1-5; no reliable D call. Trimming pared 0 bases from V and 5 bases from J, leaving 8 bases between. This CDR3 comprises 13 residues. Germline V gene lookup returns CDR1 GTSNPN and CDR2 SVGIG (reference sequence). The CDR3 spells CAWSVGRDQPQHF. The CDR3, as DNA: TGTGCCTGGAGTGTGGGCCGTGATCAGCCCCAGCATTTT.

V gene TRBV27 combines with J gene TRBJ1-5; D perhaps matches TRBD1 (5 bases). The CDR3 loop spans 14 amino acids. Germline assignment: CDR1 MNHEY and CDR2 SMNVEV (reference sequence). Trimming took 5 bases from V and 0 from J, leaving 8 bases between them. In nucleotides, the CDR3 is TGTGCCAGCAGTCCGACAGCTAGCAATCAGCCCCAGCATTTT. Translating gives CASSPTASNQPQHF.

The chain is built from TRBV5-1 and TRBJ2-7, with D tentatively TRBD1 (7 bases). The CDR3 has 14 residues. The germline V and J ends were trimmed by 4 bases and 3 bases, with 14 bases remaining between them. Germline V gene lookup returns CDR1 SGHRS and CDR2 YFSETQ. The CDR3 is CASSPEGQHYEQYF. The CDR3 coding sequence is TGCGCCAGCAGCCCGGAGGGACAGCACTACGAGCAGTACTTC.

The chain couples TRBV4-3 to TRBJ1-2, with unresolved D. Trimming left V 4 bases short and J 4 bases short, with 16 bases between. The CDR3 runs 15 residues. Germline loops: CDR1 LGHNA, CDR2 YSLEER. The CDR3 DNA sequence: TGCGCCAGCAGCCCCTCGATGGAGGGTCTCTATGGCTACACCTTC. Translating gives CASSPSMEGLYGYTF.